Below, 26 T cell receptor beta chains from the same sample are listed, as sequenced in a study of PD-L1 blockade in urothelial cancer. Time point of the sample: pretreatment peripheral blood. This table comes from immunoSEQ multiplex PCR, and its TCRdb copy is limited to in-frame clones, with some not included. The repertoire holds approximately 50,000 clones, with around 84% as singletons. The sequencing here drew on PBMCs, taken around atezolizumab (anti-PD-L1) treatment. These receptors came from a man in his 70s with urothelial cancer.

The chain employs TRBV29-1 and TRBJ1-5; 9 bases are a match to TRBD1. The J segment lost 5 bases and the V segment lost 6 bases, leaving 5 bases of the junction unmatched. The CDR3 consists of 13 residues. Looked up from germline, CDR1 is SQVTM and CDR2 is ANQGSEA. CDR3 bases: TGCAGCGTCCGGGACAGGGCATATCAGCCCCAGCATTTT. It specifies CSVRDRAYQPQHF.

This rearrangement joins TRBV4-1 to TRBJ1-2; unclear D gene. V shed 1 base and J shed 2 bases, with 8 bases lying between them. Germline assignment: CDR1 MGHRA and CDR2 YSYEKL. CDR3 size: 14 residues. CDR3 coding DNA: TGCGCCAGCAGCCAAGCCGGGAAGAACTATGGCTACACCTTC. Protein: CASSQAGKNYGYTF.

V and J are TRBV6-5 and TRBJ1-1; perhaps TRBD1 as D (5 bases). Looked up from germline, CDR1 is MNHEY and CDR2 is SVGAGI. V lost 8 bases and J 3 bases, leaving 10 bases between the germline ends. This CDR3 spans 12 amino acids. DNA of the CDR3: TGTGCCAGCGGCAGGGCGGACACTGAAGCTTTCTTT. Residues: CASGRADTEAFF.

Only one count was recorded for this clone. The V gene is TRBV20-1, the J gene TRBJ1-1; TRBD1 is a possible D gene (5 bases). The CDR3 contains 11 residues. Trimming cost V 3 bases and J 10 bases, with 12 bases left between them. Looked up from germline, CDR1 is DFQATT and CDR2 is SNEGSKA (reference sequence). The CDR3 spells CSASPGSGAFF. CDR3 bases: TGCAGTGCTAGCCCAGGGTCTGGAGCTTTCTTT.

Concerning this clone: The sample has other DNA sequences that encode this CDR3 too. V and J are TRBV5-1 and TRBJ2-3; D may be TRBD2 (5 bases). Germline CDR1 is SGHRS and CDR2 is YFSETQ. This CDR3 has 14 amino acids. V lost 2 bases and J 0 bases, leaving 7 bases between the germline ends. CDR3 in DNA: TGCGCCAGCAGCTTAGGCGGGAGCACAGATACGCAGTATTTT. As protein: CASSLGGSTDTQYF.

Worth noting for this clone: Other DNA sequences of this sample code for an identical CDR3. The genes are TRBV10-1 and TRBJ2-7; D is undetermined. The germline V and J ends were trimmed by 9 bases and 1 base, with 13 bases remaining between them. Germline loops: CDR1 WNHNN, CDR2 SYGVQD (reference sequence). CDR3 length: 13 residues. CDR3 bases: TGCGCCAGGCAAATGGTCAGTTCCTACGAGCAGTACTTC. It codes for CARQMVSSYEQYF.

V gene TRBV4-3 combines with J gene TRBJ2-3, with 7 bases aligning to TRBD2. The CDR3 runs 14 residues. V shed 1 base and J 5 bases; nucleotides not matched to a gene: 3. Looked up from germline, CDR1 is LGHNA and CDR2 is YSLEER. The CDR3 region is CASSQVSSGDTQYF. In nucleotides, the CDR3 is TGCGCCAGCAGCCAAGTATCTAGCGGAGATACGCAGTATTTT.

CDR3 amino acids: CASRAWGQGLNTIYF. The CDR3 DNA follows: TGTGCCAGCAGGGCCTGGGGACAGGGTCTGAACACCATATATTTT. This chain joins TRBV2 and TRBJ1-3, with 9 bases identical to TRBD1. This CDR3 has 15 residues. Germline assignment: CDR1 SNHLY and CDR2 FYNNEI. The V and J ends lost 6 bases and 7 bases, in that order; junction bases with no gene match: 10.

This clone was seen more than once but under ten times. The chain is built from TRBV7-7 and TRBJ2-3; D gene ambiguous. V dropped 3 bases and J dropped 1 base, with 8 bases sitting between them. CDR3 length: 14 residues. CDR1 and CDR2 (germline): SSHAT, FNYEAQ (reference sequence). CDR3 nucleotides: TGTGCCAGCAGCTTGGGCCCGGGCACAGATACGCAGTATTTT. Its protein product is CASSLGPGTDTQYF.

V is TRBV6-1 and J is TRBJ2-2; perhaps TRBD1 as D (6 bases). Trimming removed 4 bases at V and 7 bases at J, with 13 bases between. Germline assignment: CDR1 MNHNS and CDR2 SASEGT. The CDR3 runs 14 residues. This chain's CDR3 is CASSGEQGVGELFF. CDR3 in DNA: TGTGCCAGCAGTGGAGAACAGGGAGTCGGGGAGCTGTTTTTT.

This clone came up once. The genes are TRBV27 and TRBJ1-5; tentatively, D is TRBD1 (6 bases). Germline CDR1 and CDR2: MNHEY and SMNVEV (reference sequence). This CDR3 has 14 amino acids. The V end was cut by 4 bases, the J end by 6 bases, with 13 bases between. CDR3 sequence reads: CASSSLTGTQPQHF. CDR3 DNA: TGTGCCAGCAGTTCCCTGACAGGTACTCAGCCCCAGCATTTT.

This clone was detected once. The chain combines TRBV9 with TRBJ2-3; 7 nucleotides align to TRBD2. The CDR3 sequence is 16 residues long. J lost 6 bases, V lost 0 bases, and 10 bases had no gene match. The germline V gene has CDR1 SGDLS and CDR2 YYNGEE. For the CDR3, the DNA is TGTGCCAGCAGCGTAGTAGGAACTAGCGCCGCTGATACGCAGTATTTT. Its protein is CASSVVGTSAADTQYF. Based on the CDR3 plus reference TRBV9 and TRBJ2-3, the full variable domain is DSGVTQTPKHLITATGQRVTLRCSPRSGDLSVYWYQQSLDQGLQFLIQYYNGEERAKGNILERFSAQQFPDLHSELNLSSLELGDSALYFCASSVVGTSAADTQYFGPGTRLTVL.

V is TRBV4-2 and J is TRBJ2-1; 8 positions agree with TRBD2. The CDR3 has 15 residues. Germline assignment: CDR1 LGHNA and CDR2 YNFKEQ. Unmatched junction bases numbered 8, after V lost 0 bases and J lost 10 bases. The CDR3 DNA sequence: TGTGCCAGCAGCCAAGAGTGGACTAGCTCTAGGGAGCAGTTCTTC. As protein: CASSQEWTSSREQFF.

This chain links TRBV7-2 with TRBJ2-1; 7 bases are a match to TRBD1. CDR1 is SGHTA and CDR2 is FQGNSA in the germline V gene. The CDR3 is made up of 18 amino acids. The CDR3 protein is CALEISRGLSGEDNEQFF. CDR3 coding DNA: TGTGCACTCGAGATAAGCAGGGGGTTGTCCGGGGAAGACAATGAGCAGTTCTTC. The full variable domain, in which reference TRBV7-2 and TRBJ2-1 provide the parts outside the CDR3, is GAGVSQSPSNKVTEKGKDVELRCDPISGHTALYWYRQSLGQGLEFLIYFQGNSAPDKSGLPSDRFSAERTGGSVSTLTIQRTQQEDSAVYLCALEISRGLSGEDNEQFFGPGTRLTVL.

The chain has TRBV4-3 and TRBJ2-7, with D maybe TRBD1 (6 bases). The CDR3 sequence is 13 residues long. Trimming stripped 3 bases from V and 3 bases from J, with 9 bases between. Germline V lookup: CDR1 LGHNA, CDR2 YSLEER. DNA of the CDR3: TGCGCCAGCAGCCAGCGACAGGACTACGAGCAGTACTTC. It yields the protein CASSQRQDYEQYF.

The V gene is TRBV5-1, the J gene TRBJ2-7; unclear D gene. CDR1 is SGHRS and CDR2 is YFSETQ in the germline V gene. This CDR3 contains 13 residues. The V end was cut by 6 bases, the J end by 4 bases, with 14 bases between. This CDR3 is CASTPGERYEQYF. In DNA form, the CDR3 reads TGCGCCAGCACCCCTGGAGAAAGATACGAGCAGTACTTC.

The V and J genes are TRBV7-3 and TRBJ2-5, with a weak D call TRBD2 (5 bases). The V and J ends lost 4 bases and 5 bases respectively, with 11 bases between them. Germline V gene lookup returns CDR1 SGHTA and CDR2 FQGTGA. CDR3 length: 13 residues. Written as DNA, the CDR3 is TGTGCCAGCAGCTCATGGACGGGGGAGACCCAGTACTTC. Protein: CASSSWTGETQYF.

The chain links TRBV7-9 to TRBJ1-2; D unclear. Germline values: CDR1 SEHNR, CDR2 FQNEAQ (reference sequence). Trimming removed 3 bases from V and 4 bases from J, with 15 bases in between. CDR3 size: 15 residues. Here the CDR3 DNA reads TGTGCCAGCAGCTTTGATGCCGGCTCAGGCTATGGCTACACCTTC. It yields the protein CASSFDAGSGYGYTF.

The chain joins TRBV11-2 to TRBJ1-2; D may be TRBD1 (6 bases). Germline CDR1 is SGHAT and CDR2 is FQNNGV. The CDR3 is made up of 13 amino acids. Trimming shortened V by 5 bases and J by 4 bases, and 11 bases separated the two germline ends. The CDR3 sequence is CASSPDRLYGYTF. The CDR3 DNA follows: TGTGCCAGCAGCCCAGACAGGCTCTATGGCTACACCTTC.

This clone was seen repeatedly, ten times or more. The chain couples TRBV6-1 to TRBJ2-7; TRBD2 agrees at 9 bases. Germline V gene sequence: CDR1 MNHNS, CDR2 SASEGT. V was clipped by 1 base and J by 5 bases; unmatched bases: 6. The CDR3 consists of 15 residues. The DNA for the CDR3 is TGTGCCAGCAGTGAAGGGGGTAGCGGGGGTAACGAGCAGTACTTC. It encodes CASSEGGSGGNEQYF.

The chain joins TRBV5-1 to TRBJ2-2; TRBD1 might be the D (6 bases). CDR1 and CDR2 (germline): SGHRS, YFSETQ. V lost 4 bases and J lost 1, with 11 bases in between. The CDR3 runs to 15 residues. Here the CDR3 DNA reads TGCGCCAGCAGCCCGCCAGGGGTGAACACCGGGGAGCTGTTTTTT. Encoded protein: CASSPPGVNTGELFF.

V gene TRBV18 combines with J gene TRBJ2-2, with 7 nucleotides matching TRBD2. CDR1 and CDR2 from the germline V gene are KGHSH and LQKENI. The CDR3 runs 15 residues. Germline trimming cut 6 bases from V and 4 bases from J; bases unmatched to any gene: 8. The CDR3 region has the DNA TGTGCCAGCTCGACCGGGGGGAGGAGCACCGGGGAGCTGTTTTTT. Translation gives CASSTGGRSTGELFF.

This clone was counted a few times. The chain's CDR3 is CSAYRGETQYF. CDR3 sequence (DNA): TGCAGTGCCTACAGGGGGGAGACCCAGTACTTC. The chain joins TRBV20-1 to TRBJ2-5; 8 nucleotides align to TRBD1. Germline V gene data show CDR1 as DFQATT and CDR2 as SNEGSKA (reference sequence). The CDR3 runs 11 residues. Trimming took 6 bases from V and 5 from J; bases not matched to a gene: 2.

The genes are TRBV5-5 and TRBJ1-1; tentative D call: TRBD1 (6 bases). The germline V gene encodes CDR1 SGHKS and CDR2 YYEKEE (reference sequence). V was cut by 3 bases and J by 2 bases, with 11 bases left in between. This CDR3 spans 14 amino acids. DNA for the CDR3: TGTGCCAGCAGCTCCAGGGGCTCCAACACTGAAGCTTTCTTT. This sequence encodes CASSSRGSNTEAFF.

The J gene is TRBJ1-2, the V gene TRBV6-1; D gene uncertain. Trimming removed 4 bases at V and 4 bases at J, with 13 bases between. The germline V gene encodes CDR1 MNHNS and CDR2 SASEGT. The CDR3 contains 14 residues. CDR3 sequence: CASSVGKGGYGYTF. CDR3 in DNA: TGTGCCAGCAGTGTGGGTAAGGGAGGCTATGGCTACACCTTC.

V gene TRBV4-1 combines with J gene TRBJ2-7; TRBD2 matches 13 bases. The CDR3 spans 16 residues. V gave up 3 bases and J gave up 6 bases; unmatched junction bases: 8. CDR1 and CDR2 (germline): MGHRA, YSYEKL. The CDR3 coding sequence is TGCGCCAGCAGCCAGGTCGGACTAGCGGGAGCTCTCGAGCAGTACTTC. Its protein is CASSQVGLAGALEQYF.